This T cell receptor beta chain was documented in a study of identical twins. Trimming took off 4 bases at V and 4 bases at J, with 14 bases between the two ends. The CDR3 spans 16 residues. The germline V gene has CDR1 LNHDA and CDR2 SQIVND (reference sequence). A universal primer site was added by template switching, and unique molecular identifiers were carried by the cDNA. TCRdb re-derived calls from the 5' RACE reads in MiXCR, one entry per CDR3 protein. The sample carries about 700,000 distinct CDR3 sequences, around 6.1% recorded once. Notes on this clonotype: Its antigen remains unidentified.

Study observations and caveats: Clonotypes of the beta chain that were abundant in cord blood carried fewer insertions (memory repertoires showed none). In drawing conclusions, the study used cross-sectional statistical analysis and did not follow the same donors.

The specimen sequenced was naive T cells sorted from blood. The clonotype comes from a young man in good health. The chain combines TRBV19 with TRBJ2-6, with unresolved D. The DNA for the CDR3 is TGTGCCAGTAGTACCGATTGGCCCCTAGGGGCCAACGTCCTGACTTTC. Its protein product is CASSTDWPLGANVLTF. The whole variable domain, remainder taken from reference TRBV19 and TRBJ2-6, is DGGITQSPKYLFRKEGQNVTLSCEQNLNHDAMYWYRQDPGQGLRLIYYSQIVNDFQKGDIAEGYSVSREKKESFPLTVTSAQKNPTAFYLCASSTDWPLGANVLTFGAGSRLTVL.